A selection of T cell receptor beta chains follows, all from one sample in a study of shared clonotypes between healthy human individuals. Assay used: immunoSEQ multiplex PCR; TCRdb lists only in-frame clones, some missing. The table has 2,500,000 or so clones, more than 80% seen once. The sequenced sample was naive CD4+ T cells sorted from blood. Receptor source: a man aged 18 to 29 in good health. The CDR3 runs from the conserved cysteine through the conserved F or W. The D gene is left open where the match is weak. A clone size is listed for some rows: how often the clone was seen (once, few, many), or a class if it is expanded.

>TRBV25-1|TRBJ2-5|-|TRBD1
CASSAGQGIRETQYF
TGTGCCAGCAGCGCTGGACAGGGAATCCGGGAGACCCAGTACTTC
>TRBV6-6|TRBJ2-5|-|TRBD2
CAAKRLAGVEETQYF
TGTGCGGCTAAAAGACTAGCGGGAGTAGAAGAGACCCAGTACTTC
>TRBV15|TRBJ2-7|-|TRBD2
CATSRDIGGGTWEQYF
TGTGCCACCAGCAGAGATATTGGCGGGGGTACTTGGGAGCAGTACTTC
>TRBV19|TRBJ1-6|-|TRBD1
CATRQGVVLNSPLHF
TGTGCCACTAGACAGGGTGTGGTTCTTAATTCACCCCTCCACTTT
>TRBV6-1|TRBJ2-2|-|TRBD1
CASKGQGMGELFF
TGTGCCAGCAAGGGACAGGGCATGGGGGAGCTGTTTTTT
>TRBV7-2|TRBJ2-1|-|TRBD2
CASSLVGSGILNEQFF
TGTGCCAGCAGCTTAGTGGGTAGCGGGATTCTCAATGAGCAGTTCTTC
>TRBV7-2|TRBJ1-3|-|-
CASSLEPARNTIYF
TGTGCCAGCAGCTTAGAACCGGCAAGAAACACCATATATTTT
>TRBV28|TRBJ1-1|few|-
CATFRTTNTEAFF
TGTGCCACCTTCCGGACCACGAACACTGAAGCTTTCTTT
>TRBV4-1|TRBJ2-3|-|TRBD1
CASGDRGRVLHTQYF
TGCGCCAGCGGGGACAGGGGAAGGGTATTGCATACGCAGTATTTT
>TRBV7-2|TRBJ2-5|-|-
CASSRAVQGQTQYF
TGTGCCAGCAGTCGAGCGGTTCAGGGGCAGACCCAGTACTTC
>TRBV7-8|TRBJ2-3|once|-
CASSPASASTDTQYF
TGTGCCAGCAGCCCCGCCAGCGCCAGCACAGATACGCAGTATTTT
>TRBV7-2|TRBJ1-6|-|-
CASSLGGLGLRNSPLHF
TGTGCCAGCAGCTTAGGGGGCCTCGGTTTGAGGAATTCACCCCTCCACTTT
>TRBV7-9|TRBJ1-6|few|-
CASSLGDRNSPLHF
TGTGCCAGCAGCTTAGGGGACCGCAATTCACCCCTCCACTTT
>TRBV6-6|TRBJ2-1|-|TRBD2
CASSPPGLGASNEQFF
TGTGCCAGCAGTCCCCCGGGACTAGGGGCCTCCAATGAGCAGTTCTTC
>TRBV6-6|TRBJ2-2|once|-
CASIGLHANTGELFF
TGTGCCAGCATTGGACTCCACGCGAACACCGGGGAGCTGTTTTTT
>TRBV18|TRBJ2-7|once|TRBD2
CASEGTSGYEQYF
TGTGCCAGCGAAGGGACTAGCGGATACGAGCAGTACTTC
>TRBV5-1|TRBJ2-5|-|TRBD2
CASSLDIEVGTTLYF
TGCGCCAGCAGCTTGGATATAGAAGTGGGGACTACGTTATACTTC
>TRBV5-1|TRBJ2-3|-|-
CASSLRTHTDTQYF
TGCGCCAGCAGCTTAAGGACCCATACAGATACGCAGTATTTT
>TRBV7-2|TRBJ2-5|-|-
CASSLRRDQETQYF
TGTGCCAGCAGCTTAAGGCGGGACCAAGAGACCCAGTACTTC
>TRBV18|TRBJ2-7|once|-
CASSGTKSSYEQYF
TGTGCCAGCTCAGGGACAAAGAGCTCCTACGAGCAGTACTTC
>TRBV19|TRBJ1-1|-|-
CASSARERNTEAFF
TGTGCCAGTAGTGCACGGGAGCGGAACACTGAAGCTTTCTTT
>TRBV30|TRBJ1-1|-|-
CAWSGLMNTEAFF
TGTGCCTGGAGTGGCCTCATGAACACTGAAGCTTTCTTT
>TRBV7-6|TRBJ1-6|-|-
CASSYSGSSYNSPLHF
TGTGCCAGCAGCTACTCCGGGAGCTCCTATAATTCACCCCTCCACTTT
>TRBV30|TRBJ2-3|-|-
CAWSALGGGTDTQYF
TGTGCCTGGAGTGCCCTGGGCGGGGGCACAGATACGCAGTATTTT
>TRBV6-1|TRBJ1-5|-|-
CASGETVIGPQHF
TGTGCCAGTGGCGAGACGGTCATTGGTCCCCAGCATTTT
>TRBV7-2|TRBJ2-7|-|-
CASSFTGSYEQYF
TGTGCCAGCAGCTTTACCGGATCCTACGAGCAGTACTTC
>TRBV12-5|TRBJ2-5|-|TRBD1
CASGTRQGVRETQYF
TGTGCTAGTGGTACCCGACAGGGCGTGAGGGAGACCCAGTACTTC
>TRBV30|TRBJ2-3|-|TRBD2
CAWSFLAAIGDTQYF
TGTGCCTGGAGTTTCCTAGCGGCCATAGGGGATACGCAGTATTTT
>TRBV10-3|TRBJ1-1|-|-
CAISNDGTPNTEAFF
TGTGCCATCAGTAATGACGGGACCCCGAACACTGAAGCTTTCTTT
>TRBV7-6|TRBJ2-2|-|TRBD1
CASSPTGGTIGELFF
TGTGCCAGCAGCCCCACAGGGGGCACGATCGGGGAGCTGTTTTTT
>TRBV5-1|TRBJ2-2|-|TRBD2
CASNQGLAGGTGELFF
TGCGCCAGCAACCAGGGACTAGCGGGAGGCACCGGGGAGCTGTTTTTT
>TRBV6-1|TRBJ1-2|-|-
CASSVGNYGYTF
TGTGCCAGCAGTGTGGGCAACTATGGCTACACCTTC
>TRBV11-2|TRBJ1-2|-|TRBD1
CASSFSRQGANYGYTF
TGTGCCAGCAGCTTTAGCCGACAGGGAGCTAACTATGGCTACACCTTC
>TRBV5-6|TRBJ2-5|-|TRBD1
CASSRTGKRYQETQYF
TGTGCCAGCAGCCGGACAGGGAAAAGGTACCAAGAGACCCAGTACTTC
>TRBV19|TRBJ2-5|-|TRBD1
CATRTGGQETQYF
TGTGCCACCCGGACAGGGGGCCAAGAGACCCAGTACTTC
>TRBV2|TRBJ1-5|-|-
CASSDSGPRQPQHF
TGTGCCAGCAGTGATTCAGGGCCCCGCCAGCCCCAGCATTTT
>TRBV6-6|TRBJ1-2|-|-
CASATQGHYGYTF
TGTGCCAGCGCGACACAGGGTCACTATGGCTACACCTTC
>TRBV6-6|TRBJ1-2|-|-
CASSRSTVSYGYTF
TGTGCCAGCAGTCGGTCGACAGTATCCTATGGCTACACCTTC
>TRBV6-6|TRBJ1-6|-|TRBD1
CASSYGQGALHF
TGTGCCAGCAGTTACGGACAGGGCGCCCTCCACTTT
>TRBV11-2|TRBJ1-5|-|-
CASSLAGDQPQHF
TGTGCCAGCAGCTTAGCGGGAGATCAGCCCCAGCATTTT
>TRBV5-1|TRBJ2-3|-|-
CASSLVASSPDTQYF
TGCGCCAGCAGCTTGGTGGCTAGTAGCCCAGATACGCAGTATTTT
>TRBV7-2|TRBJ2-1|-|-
CASSLVFGAVGFF
TGTGCCAGCAGCTTAGTTTTTGGAGCGGTCGGGTTCTTC
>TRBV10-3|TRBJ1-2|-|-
CAISDGNYGYTF
TGTGCCATCAGTGACGGTAACTATGGCTACACCTTC
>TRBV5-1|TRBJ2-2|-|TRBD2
CASSPGTSGSLNTGELFF
TGCGCCAGCAGCCCCGGGACTAGCGGGAGCCTAAACACCGGGGAGCTGTTTTTT
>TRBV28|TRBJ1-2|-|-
CASSLSMYGYTF
TGTGCCAGCAGTTTAAGCATGTACGGCTACACCTTC
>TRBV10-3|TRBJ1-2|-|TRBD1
CAISESGQPNYGYTF
TGTGCCATCAGTGAGTCGGGACAGCCTAACTATGGCTACACCTTC
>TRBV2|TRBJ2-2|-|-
CASSTYSGRTGELFF
TGTGCCAGCAGTACCTACTCGGGTAGAACCGGGGAGCTGTTTTTT
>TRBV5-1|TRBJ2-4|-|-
CASSPGLTGNIQYF
TGCGCCAGCAGCCCGGGCCTCACGGGAAACATTCAGTACTTC
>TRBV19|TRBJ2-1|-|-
CASRILEGAYNEQFF
TGTGCCAGTAGGATCTTGGAGGGGGCTTACAATGAGCAGTTCTTC
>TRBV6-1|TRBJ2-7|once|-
CASSERWVRDEQYF
TGTGCCAGCAGTGAAAGGTGGGTACGAGACGAGCAGTACTTC
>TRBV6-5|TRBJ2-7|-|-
CASSRGGVEQYF
TGTGCCAGCAGCCGTGGCGGGGTCGAGCAGTACTTC
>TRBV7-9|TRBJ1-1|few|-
CASSPTEMNTEAFF
TGTGCCAGCAGCCCGACAGAGATGAACACTGAAGCTTTCTTT
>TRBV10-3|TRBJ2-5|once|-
CAISYGQYF
TGTGCCATCAGTTACGGGCAGTACTTC